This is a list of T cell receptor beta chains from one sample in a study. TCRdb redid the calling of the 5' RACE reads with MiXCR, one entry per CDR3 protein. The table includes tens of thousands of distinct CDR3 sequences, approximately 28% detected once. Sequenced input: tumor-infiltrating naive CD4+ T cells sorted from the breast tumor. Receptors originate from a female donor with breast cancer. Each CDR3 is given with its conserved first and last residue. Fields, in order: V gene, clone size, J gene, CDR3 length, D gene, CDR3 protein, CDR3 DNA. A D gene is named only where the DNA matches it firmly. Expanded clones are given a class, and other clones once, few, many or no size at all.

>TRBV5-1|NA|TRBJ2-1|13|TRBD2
CASGGTSDNEQFF
TGCGCCAGCGGCGGGACTAGCGACAATGAGCAGTTCTTC
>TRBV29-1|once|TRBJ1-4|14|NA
CSVEGSGDDEKLFF
TGCAGCGTTGAAGGTAGCGGGGATGATGAAAAACTGTTTTTT
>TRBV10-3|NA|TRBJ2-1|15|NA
CAISESRGTYNEQFF
TGTGCCATCAGTGAGTCGCGCGGGACCTACAATGAGCAGTTCTTC
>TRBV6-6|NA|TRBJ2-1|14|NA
CASSVGLVSDEQFF
TGTGCCAGCAGCGTGGGACTGGTGAGTGATGAGCAGTTCTTC
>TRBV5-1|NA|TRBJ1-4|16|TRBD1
CASSPYTGATNEKLFF
TGCGCCAGCAGCCCCTATACAGGGGCAACTAATGAAAAACTGTTTTTT
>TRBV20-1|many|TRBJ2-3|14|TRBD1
CSASPSGQGDTQYF
TGCAGTGCTAGTCCAAGCGGACAGGGAGATACGCAGTATTTT
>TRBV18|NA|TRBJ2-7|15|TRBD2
CASSPYPAGGYEQYF
TGTGCCAGCTCACCATATCCAGCGGGAGGCTACGAGCAGTACTTC
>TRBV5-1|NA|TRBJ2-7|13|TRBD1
CASSGTVTYEQYF
TGCGCCAGCAGCGGGACAGTTACCTACGAGCAGTACTTC
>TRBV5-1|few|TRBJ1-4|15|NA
CASSPRGRQDEKLFF
TGCGCCAGCAGCCCCAGGGGTCGGCAGGATGAAAAACTGTTTTTT
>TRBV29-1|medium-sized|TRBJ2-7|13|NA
CSVVGQGGYEQYF
TGCAGCGTTGTAGGGCAGGGGGGCTACGAGCAGTACTTC
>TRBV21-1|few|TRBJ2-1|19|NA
CASSKRVPGLPCSYNEQFF
TGTGCCAGCAGCAAAAGGGTGCCGGGACTACCATGCTCCTACAATGAGCAGTTCTTC
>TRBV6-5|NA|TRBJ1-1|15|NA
CASCTRRNMNTEAFF
TGTGCCAGCTGTACCCGACGTAACATGAACACTGAAGCTTTCTTT
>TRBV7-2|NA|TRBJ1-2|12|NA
CASSLVTGGYTF
TGTGCCAGTAGCCTCGTGACGGGTGGCTACACCTTC
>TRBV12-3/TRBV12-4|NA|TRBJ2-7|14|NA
CASSVMGNSYKQYF
TGTGCCAGCAGTGTGATGGGGAACTCCTACAAGCAGTACTTC